This T cell receptor beta chain is from a study of blood T cells in healthy people across ages. Looked up from germline, CDR1 is SGHRS and CDR2 is YFSETQ. The CDR3 length is 14 residues. The V end lost 5 bases, the J end lost 0 bases, and 10 bases lay between the germline ends. A sample-barcoded 5' primer and a J-beta primer mix were used in a second PCR of roughly 7 to 12 cycles. Each cDNA molecule carried a tag from a template-switch adaptor that contained 12 random nucleotides. Via MiXCR, TCRdb re-called the 5' RACE reads, giving one row per CDR3 protein. The sample has hundreds of thousands of distinct CDR3 sequences, approximately 30% seen once; the top ten hold 15% to 18%. This clonotype was seen ten or more times.

The receptor was isolated from a woman older than 75 in good health. The sample was blood. V is TRBV5-1 and J is TRBJ2-3, with a weak D call TRBD2 (5 bases). The CDR3 protein is CASRRAASTDTQYF. The CDR3 DNA follows: TGCGCCAGCAGACGAGCGGCTAGCACAGATACGCAGTATTTT.